This is a list of T cell receptor beta chains from one sample in a study of CD4 T cells in relation to SARS-CoV-2 and coronaviruses. Measured with immunoSEQ multiplex PCR; TCRdb has only the in-frame clones, and not every one. The sample has 40,000 or so clones; 80% to 90% are singletons. Sequenced: memory CD4+ T cells from PBMCs. Receptor source: an adult with COVID-19. Each CDR3 is given with its conserved first and last residue. Fields, in order: V gene, J gene, D gene, CDR3 length, clone size, CDR3 DNA, CDR3 protein. The D gene is left open where the match is weak. Size values are once, few and many counts, or a class for expanded clones, and some rows have none.

TRBV7-2	TRBJ2-1	-	14	-	TGTGCCAGCAGCTTAGTGGTACCTGCACATGAGCAGTTCTTC	CASSLVVPAHEQFF
TRBV5-4	TRBJ2-5	-	13	-	TGTGCCAGCAGCTTTGAGTACCAAGAGACCCAGTACTTC	CASSFEYQETQYF
TRBV30	TRBJ1-6	-	14	-	TGTGCCTGGAGTAAGGGGGGAGATAATTCACCCCTCCACTTT	CAWSKGGDNSPLHF
TRBV18	TRBJ2-7	TRBD1	13	-	TGTGCCAGCTCGGAGGCAGGGGGCGACGAGCAGTACTTC	CASSEAGGDEQYF
TRBV7-2	TRBJ2-7	TRBD2	19	-	TGTGCCAGCAGCTTAGGGATTGGGCTTGTGTCTAGCGGAACCTACGAGCAGTACTTC	CASSLGIGLVSSGTYEQYF
TRBV30	TRBJ1-6	-	13	-	TGTGCCTGGAGTGTGAGCAGTAATTCACCCCTCCACTTT	CAWSVSSNSPLHF
TRBV6-2/TRBV6-3	TRBJ1-5	-	13	once	TGTGCCAGCAGTTACTCATCGGGTCAGCCCCAGCATTTT	CASSYSSGQPQHF
TRBV5-1	TRBJ2-5	-	14	once	TGCGCCAGCAGCTTGGGGTTGGCGCAAGAGATCCAGTACTTC	CASSLGLAQEIQYF
TRBV20-1	TRBJ2-3	-	14	-	TGCAGTGCTAGTCCCGGACACAACACAGATACGCAGTATTTT	CSASPGHNTDTQYF
TRBV3-1/TRBV3-2	TRBJ2-2	-	12	-	TGTGCCAGCAGCCAAGTTACCGGGGAGCTGTTTTTT	CASSQVTGELFF
TRBV9	TRBJ2-3	-	15	-	TGTGCCAGCAGCGTAGCAGGTCTATTCACAGATACGCAGTATTTT	CASSVAGLFTDTQYF
TRBV29-1	TRBJ2-5	TRBD1	13	-	TGCAGCGTTGGGCGCAGGGGGCAAGAGACCCAGTACTTC	CSVGRRGQETQYF
TRBV28	TRBJ2-7	TRBD2	16	-	TGTGCCAGCACCAACTTAATCGGGGGGAGGAGGAACGAGCAGTACTTC	CASTNLIGGRRNEQYF
TRBV7-6	TRBJ2-3	TRBD2	16	-	TGTGCCAGCAGCGGGCGGACTAGCGGGAGTGCAGATACGCAGTATTTT	CASSGRTSGSADTQYF
TRBV24-1	TRBJ2-3	TRBD2	13	-	TGTGCCACCAGAGGACTAGCGTTAGATACGCAGTATTTT	CATRGLALDTQYF
TRBV4-2	TRBJ2-7	-	15	-	TGTGCCAGCAGCCCCGCGGCGGAGTCCCCCTACGAGCAGTACTTC	CASSPAAESPYEQYF
TRBV28	TRBJ2-7	TRBD2	17	-	TGTGCCAGCAGTTCCTTCGGGACTAGCGGGAGGGTGTACGAGCAGTACTTC	CASSSFGTSGRVYEQYF
TRBV6-1	TRBJ2-7	-	16	-	TGTGCCAGCAGTGTTTCCGGAGGTGAGGGTTCCTACGAGCAGTACTTC	CASSVSGGEGSYEQYF
TRBV7-8	TRBJ1-2	TRBD1	16	-	TGTGCCAGCAGCGCCACTCATCCGGGACAGGGGGTTGGCTACACCTTC	CASSATHPGQGVGYTF
TRBV19	TRBJ1-6	-	15	few	TGTGCCAGTAGCCTGCGGACAGAATATAATTCACCCCTCCACTTT	CASSLRTEYNSPLHF
TRBV9	TRBJ1-4	-	13	-	TGTGCCAGCAGCGCTGGTGGCGCTCAGGGACTGTTTTTT	CASSAGGAQGLFF
TRBV7-2	TRBJ1-2	-	12	-	TGTGCCAGCAGCCGTATCAGGGCCGGCTACACCTTC	CASSRIRAGYTF
TRBV14	TRBJ2-7	-	11	-	TGTGCCAGCAGCCAAGATTTAGAGCAGTACTTC	CASSQDLEQYF
TRBV5-4	TRBJ2-5	-	14	-	TGTGCCAGCAGCCTGGTGGGGGTCCAAGAGACCCAGTACTTC	CASSLVGVQETQYF
TRBV20-1	TRBJ2-7	-	10	-	TGCAGTGCCAAAACGGGGGAGCAGTACTTC	CSAKTGEQYF
TRBV2	TRBJ1-4	-	13	-	TGTGCCAGCAGTGAACTGGCAGGGGAAAAACTGTTTTTT	CASSELAGEKLFF
TRBV4-3	TRBJ2-2	TRBD1	16	-	TGCGCCAGCAGCCAAGATTTCAGGGGGCGGCCCGGGGAGCTGTTTTTT	CASSQDFRGRPGELFF
TRBV7-6	TRBJ2-5	TRBD2	16	-	TGTGCCAGCAGCCCGTTAGGGACTAGCGGGAGAGAGACCCAGTACTTC	CASSPLGTSGRETQYF
TRBV28	TRBJ2-7	TRBD2	14	-	TGTGCCAGCAGTTTAGGGACTAGCGGCAACGAGCAGTACTTC	CASSLGTSGNEQYF